The 13 T cell receptor beta chains below come from one sample, sequenced in a study of cytomegalovirus exposure and HLA in healthy donors. Primers for the PCR totalled 60 Vbeta and 13 Jbeta. The repertoire was sequenced with immunoSEQ multiplex PCR; TCRdb's copy has only in-frame clones and lacks some. Counted here are some 100,000 clones, around two thirds occurring once; the ten biggest clones make up around 5.5%. Sequences were obtained from PBMCs. The receptors were gathered from a woman aged 25 to 39 in good health and CMV-seropositive.

The rearrangement links TRBV30 to TRBJ1-2; 7 nucleotides agree with TRBD1. This CDR3 is built from 16 residues. J was trimmed by 8 bases and V by 4 bases; bases with no gene match: 19. From germline, CDR1 is GTSNPN and CDR2 SVGIG (reference sequence). CDR3 nucleotide sequence: TGTGCCTGGACCCAACTCCGGGACAGCGTATTCCCGGGCTACACCTTC. Protein product: CAWTQLRDSVFPGYTF.

This clone was recorded a few times. Here the CDR3 DNA reads TGTGCCAGCAGCCCGACAGTCCATCAGCCCCAGCATTTT. Amino acid sequence: CASSPTVHQPQHF. The chain uses TRBV27 and TRBJ1-5; weak D call: TRBD1 (5 bases). The CDR3 is made up of 13 amino acids. The germline V and J ends were trimmed by 6 bases and 5 bases, with 11 bases remaining between them. The germline V gene encodes CDR1 MNHEY and CDR2 SMNVEV (reference sequence).

The chain carries TRBV6-6 and TRBJ1-2; no clear D gene. The length of the CDR3 is 14 residues. With 5 bases removed from V and 4 bases from J, the gap between germline ends came to 14 bases. CDR1 and CDR2 from the germline V gene are MNHNY and SVGAGI (reference sequence). In DNA form, the CDR3 reads TGTGCCAGCAGTAGGGAGGAAAACATCTATGGCTACACCTTC. Its translation: CASSREENIYGYTF.

V usage is TRBV19 and J usage is TRBJ1-2; no firm D call. Germline lookup yields CDR1 LNHDA and CDR2 SQIVND (reference sequence). The CDR3 covers 11 residues. V lost 5 bases and J lost 6, with 7 bases in between. CDR3 sequence: CASSLGHGYTF. CDR3 bases: TGTGCCAGTAGTCTAGGGCATGGCTACACCTTC.

The V call is TRBV4-1, the J call TRBJ2-1, with D possibly matching TRBD2 (5 bases). Between the trimmed V and J ends, which lost 4 bases and 7 bases, there was a span of 11 bases. Germline CDR1 and CDR2: MGHRA and YSYEKL. This CDR3 is 13 amino acids long. Written as DNA, the CDR3 is TGCGCCAGCAGCCCTTCCCGGACTAATGAGCAGTTCTTC. This sequence encodes CASSPSRTNEQFF.

The V gene is TRBV9, the J gene TRBJ1-2, with D possibly matching TRBD1 (5 bases). This CDR3 comprises 11 residues. Germline CDR1 reads SGDLS; CDR2 reads YYNGEE. V was trimmed by 4 bases and J by 8 bases, leaving 9 bases between them. The CDR3 region is CASSPGGGYTF. CDR3 sequence (DNA): TGTGCCAGCAGCCCGGGGGGAGGCTACACCTTC.

The chain carries TRBV30 and TRBJ2-5; 11 bases fit TRBD2. The V segment lost 3 bases and the J segment 5 bases; nucleotides outside the gene matches: 5. The CDR3 runs to 14 residues. Looked up from germline, CDR1 is GTSNPN and CDR2 is SVGIG (reference sequence). CDR3 nucleotides: TGTGCCTGGAGCCCGGGACTAGCGGTCGAGACCCAGTACTTC. Amino acids: CAWSPGLAVETQYF.

The rearrangement links TRBV6-5 to TRBJ1-2; TRBD1 agrees at 9 bases. The length of the CDR3 is 13 residues. The V and J ends lost 4 bases and 12 bases, in that order; junction bases with no gene match: 9. In germline, CDR1 is MNHEY, CDR2 SVGAGI. The CDR3 coding sequence is TGTGCCAGCAGTTCAACCGGGACAGGGAGTGACACCTTC. It is translated as CASSSTGTGSDTF.

The genes are TRBV9 and TRBJ2-1; 7 bases agree with TRBD1. Germline V lookup: CDR1 SGDLS, CDR2 YYNGEE. CDR3 length equals 15 residues. After removal of 0 bases from V and 6 bases from J, the junction contained 6 bases not matched to a gene. The CDR3 sequence is CASSVETGVVNEQFF. The CDR3 DNA sequence: TGTGCCAGCAGCGTAGAAACAGGGGTCGTCAATGAGCAGTTCTTC. The complete variable domain, with remaining parts taken from reference TRBV9 and TRBJ2-1, reads DSGVTQTPKHLITATGQRVTLRCSPRSGDLSVYWYQQSLDQGLQFLIQYYNGEERAKGNILERFSAQQFPDLHSELNLSSLELGDSALYFCASSVETGVVNEQFFGPGTRLTVL.

This clone turned up a few times. The genes are TRBV13 and TRBJ2-7; 9 nucleotides match TRBD2. Germline CDR1 PRHDT, CDR2 FYEKMQ (reference sequence). V trimming: 4 bases; J trimming: 2 bases; junction bases outside the gene matches: 3. The CDR3 extends over 14 amino acids. The CDR3 DNA is TGTGCCAGCAGCTATTCTAGCGGGGCCTACGAGCAGTACTTC. As protein: CASSYSSGAYEQYF.

V is TRBV28 and J is TRBJ2-1, with 8 bases matching TRBD2. J gave up 4 bases and V 2 bases, and 7 bases lay outside the gene matches. Per germline, CDR1 MDHEN and CDR2 SYDVKM. The CDR3 has 16 amino acids. In nucleotides, the CDR3 is TGTGCCAGCAGTTTACTGGCTAGCGGGTGGTACAATGAGCAGTTCTTC. Protein sequence: CASSLLASGWYNEQFF.

This clone is a singleton in its sample. The rearrangement uses TRBV27 and TRBJ2-1, with 8 bases that match TRBD2. Germline V gene sequence: CDR1 MNHEY, CDR2 SMNVEV (reference sequence). The CDR3 runs 15 residues. Trimming cost V 1 base and J 2 bases; bases outside gene matches: 1. The CDR3 DNA reads TGTGCCAGCAGTTTATGGACTAGCCCCTACAATGAGCAGTTCTTC. Its protein product is CASSLWTSPYNEQFF.

There are a few counts of this clone. CDR3 nucleotide sequence: TGTGCCAGCAGCCCGCGACAGATTATGAACACTGAAGCTTTCTTT. It yields the protein CASSPRQIMNTEAFF. This chain links TRBV9 with TRBJ1-1; TRBD1 is a possible D gene (5 bases). Germline CDR1 and CDR2: SGDLS and YYNGEE. This CDR3 spans 15 amino acids. The V end was cut by 4 bases, the J end by 0 bases, with 13 bases between.